These 27 T cell receptor beta chains share one sample of origin, sequenced in a study of blood T cell repertoires in COVID-19. Repertoires were generated with immunoSEQ multiplex PCR, while TCRdb's copy carries only in-frame clones and drops some. The table includes 30,000 to 40,000 clones, about nine tenths detected once. Sample: peripheral blood. The receptors shown here come from a man older than 75 with active COVID-19.

The chain carries TRBV6-6 and TRBJ2-2; 9 nucleotides align to TRBD1. J was trimmed by 4 bases and V by 5 bases; bases with no gene match: 17. The germline V gene encodes CDR1 MNHNY and CDR2 SVGAGI (reference sequence). This CDR3 contains 19 residues. CDR3 sequence: CASSPPGDRARKRTGELFF. Written as DNA, the CDR3 is TGTGCCAGCAGTCCCCCCGGGGACAGGGCGCGAAAACGCACCGGGGAGCTGTTTTTT.

The CDR3 reads CASTGLAGPSDTQYF. The CDR3, as DNA: TGTGCCAGCACGGGGCTAGCGGGGCCCTCAGATACGCAGTATTTT. The V and J genes are TRBV7-8 and TRBJ2-3; 9 bases match TRBD2. Germline V gene data show CDR1 as SGHVS and CDR2 as FQNEAQ. The ends lost 7 bases at V and 4 bases at J; junction bases unmatched: 9. The CDR3 spans 15 residues.

J is TRBJ2-1 and V is TRBV25-1, with D unclear. The V and J ends lost 8 bases and 3 bases respectively, with 11 bases between them. Germline V CDR1 and CDR2: MGHDK, SYGVNS. CDR3 length: 13 residues. This CDR3 reads CASGPIGYNEQFF. The CDR3 DNA is TGTGCCAGCGGGCCGATAGGCTACAATGAGCAGTTCTTC. The full variable domain, with the rest looked up from reference TRBV25-1 and TRBJ2-1, is EADIYQTPRYLVIGTGKKITLECSQTMGHDKMYWYQQDPGMELHLIHYSYGVNSTEKGDLSSESTVSRIRTEHFPLTLESARPSHTSQYLCASGPIGYNEQFFGPGTRLTVL.

V usage is TRBV6-2 or TRBV6-3 and J usage is TRBJ2-5; 9 bases are shared with TRBD2. The length of the CDR3 is 15 residues. J gave up 6 bases and V 5 bases, and 10 bases lay outside the gene matches. Germline CDR1 MNHEY, CDR2 SVGEGT. This chain's CDR3 is CASSKANSGGKTQYF. CDR3 sequence (DNA): TGTGCCAGCAGTAAGGCGAATAGCGGGGGAAAGACCCAGTACTTC.

The rearrangement joins TRBV28 to TRBJ2-2; tentatively, D is TRBD2 (6 bases). The CDR3 sequence is 14 residues long. Germline V gene sequence: CDR1 MDHEN, CDR2 SYDVKM. V dropped 5 bases and J dropped 3 bases, with 10 bases sitting between them. This CDR3 is CASSERVYTGELFF. The CDR3 nucleotides are TGTGCCAGCAGTGAGCGGGTATACACCGGGGAGCTGTTTTTT.

V is TRBV5-5 and J is TRBJ2-2; D is perhaps TRBD2 (6 bases). Germline V gene lookup returns CDR1 SGHKS and CDR2 YYEKEE (reference sequence). This CDR3 has 15 residues. V shed 1 base and J shed 8 bases, with 15 bases lying between them. The CDR3, as DNA: TGTGCCAGCAGCTTGCTATCCGGGGGTACGGGGGAGCTGTTTTTT. This sequence encodes CASSLLSGGTGELFF.

The V gene is TRBV30, the J gene TRBJ2-1; 12 positions agree with TRBD2. After removal of 8 bases from V and 3 bases from J, the junction contained 11 bases not matched to a gene. This CDR3 region has 16 residues. Germline CDR1 reads GTSNPN; CDR2 reads SVGIG (reference sequence). The CDR3 is CARATRTSGIYNEQFF. The CDR3 DNA reads TGTGCCCGAGCTACGAGGACTAGCGGGATCTACAATGAGCAGTTCTTC. Full variable domain (remainder filled in from reference TRBV30 and TRBJ2-1): SQTIHQWPATLVQPVGSPLSLECTVEGTSNPNLYWYRQAAGRGLQLLFYSVGIGQISSEVPQNLSASRPQDRQFILSSKKLLLSDSGFYLCARATRTSGIYNEQFFGPGTRLTVL.

This clone appeared a few times. The chain couples TRBV5-4 to TRBJ2-7; 7 nucleotides align to TRBD2. CDR3 length equals 15 residues. Germline assignment: CDR1 SGHNT and CDR2 YYREEE (reference sequence). After removal of 2 bases from V and 0 bases from J, the junction contained 5 bases not matched to a gene. Written as DNA, the CDR3 is TGTGCCAGCAGCTTTAGCGGGCCCAGCTCCTACGAGCAGTACTTC. It is translated as CASSFSGPSSYEQYF.

As DNA, the CDR3 is TGTGCCAGCAGTTTAAGGGGAACTGAAGCTTTCTTT. Translation gives CASSLRGTEAFF. This chain connects TRBV6-2 or TRBV6-3 to TRBJ1-1; perhaps TRBD1 as D (5 bases). The V gene's germline CDR1 is MNHEY and CDR2 SVGEGT. The CDR3 has 12 amino acids. The V end was cut by 4 bases, the J end by 5 bases, with 8 bases between.

This chain joins TRBV6-2 or TRBV6-3 and TRBJ2-5; 8 bases line up with TRBD1. The ends lost 6 bases at V and 5 bases at J; junction bases unmatched: 11. The CDR3 loop spans 15 amino acids. The germline gives CDR1 MNHEY, CDR2 SVGEGT. CDR3 coding DNA: TGTGCCAGCAGCCCTAGACAGGGGATGGCGGAGACCCAGTACTTC. Translated, it gives CASSPRQGMAETQYF.

This clone was detected only once. The J gene is TRBJ1-2, the V gene TRBV3-1 (or the pseudogene TRBV3-2); 7 positions match TRBD1. The CDR3 has 15 residues. V lost 7 bases to trimming and J lost 8 bases; unmatched junction nucleotides: 16. Looked up from germline, CDR1 is LGHDT and CDR2 is YNNKEL (reference sequence). The CDR3 loop reads CASTRSTGSFGGYTF. The CDR3 DNA reads TGTGCCAGCACCCGATCGACAGGGAGCTTTGGGGGCTACACCTTC.

The chain links TRBV7-2 to TRBJ2-1, with D possibly matching TRBD2 (5 bases). Germline V gene data show CDR1 as SGHTA and CDR2 as FQGNSA. The CDR3 totals 17 residues. Trimming shortened V by 4 bases and J by 4 bases, and 20 bases separated the two germline ends. CDR3 sequence: CASSSWTDGGLYNEQFF. Written as DNA, the CDR3 is TGTGCCAGCAGCTCATGGACCGACGGAGGACTTTACAATGAGCAGTTCTTC.

The chain combines TRBV7-9 with TRBJ2-2; TRBD1 aligns across 12 bases. This CDR3 has 16 amino acids. The V segment lost 4 bases and the J segment 4 bases; nucleotides outside the gene matches: 4. The germline CDR1 and CDR2 sequences are SEHNR and FQNEAQ (reference sequence). The CDR3 spells CASSYGTGGRTGELFF. The DNA for the CDR3 is TGTGCCAGCAGCTACGGGACAGGGGGCCGCACCGGGGAGCTGTTTTTT.

J is TRBJ2-1 and V is TRBV18, with D possibly matching TRBD2 (5 bases). Trimming pared 1 base from V and 4 bases from J, leaving 20 bases between. The CDR3 contains 18 residues. Germline values: CDR1 KGHSH, CDR2 LQKENI. The CDR3 DNA follows: TGTGCCAGCTCACCACGAGTAGCAAGCGTTGCGGGTTACAATGAGCAGTTCTTC. Translation gives CASSPRVASVAGYNEQFF.

This clone has a handful of counts. V gene TRBV4-3 combines with J gene TRBJ2-5, with TRBD2 identical over 8 bases. The J segment lost 5 bases and the V segment lost 1 base, leaving 12 bases of the junction unmatched. The CDR3 is 17 amino acids. In germline, CDR1 is LGHNA, CDR2 YSLEER. DNA for the CDR3: TGCGCCAGCAGCCAAGGTGGGGGAGCGGGAGTAGTTGAGACCCAGTACTTC. Protein sequence: CASSQGGGAGVVETQYF.

This clone is judged medium-sized. The chain carries TRBV5-1 and TRBJ2-2; 8 bases fit TRBD1. Trimming cost V 0 bases and J 5 bases; bases outside gene matches: 6. This CDR3 contains 16 residues. Germline lookup yields CDR1 SGHRS and CDR2 YFSETQ. CDR3 nucleotide sequence: TGCGCCAGCAGCTTGGGGGACAGGCGGAGGACCGGGGAGCTGTTTTTT. Protein product: CASSLGDRRRTGELFF.

The chain recombines TRBV19 with TRBJ2-7; no reliable D call. The CDR3 is 12 residues long. CDR1 is LNHDA, CDR2 SQIVND, per germline (reference sequence). Trimming cost V 3 bases and J 5 bases, with 8 bases left between them. The CDR3 reads CASSIGEDEQYF. As DNA, the CDR3 is TGTGCCAGTAGTATCGGTGAGGACGAGCAGTACTTC.

The chain uses TRBV5-1 and TRBJ1-2, with D possibly matching TRBD1 (5 bases). CDR3 size: 17 residues. Germline CDR1 and CDR2: SGHRS and YFSETQ. The V end was cut by 1 base, the J end by 7 bases, with 23 bases between. CDR3 bases: TGCGCCAGCAGCTTGACAGGCAGGGAAGCCGAAAGGAGTGGCTACACCTTC. Protein: CASSLTGREAERSGYTF.

The chain employs TRBV5-1 and TRBJ1-5; D gene ambiguous. The germline V and J ends were trimmed by 1 base and 5 bases, with 10 bases remaining between them. Germline CDR1 is SGHRS and CDR2 is YFSETQ. The CDR3 is 14 residues long. The CDR3 DNA is TGCGCCAGCAGCTTGATGCCAGGCGATCAGCCCCAGCATTTT. This encodes CASSLMPGDQPQHF. Looking up the rest from reference TRBV5-1 and TRBJ1-5 gives the full variable domain: KAGVTQTPRYLIKTRGQQVTLSCSPISGHRSVSWYQQTPGQGLQFLFEYFSETQRNKGNFPGRFSGRQFSNSRSEMNVSTLELGDSALYLCASSLMPGDQPQHFGDGTRLSIL.

The V gene is TRBV5-5, the J gene TRBJ1-5; a possible D gene is TRBD1 (6 bases). Per the germline V gene, CDR1 is SGHKS and CDR2 is YYEKEE (reference sequence). V was trimmed by 4 bases and J by 1 base, leaving 12 bases between them. The CDR3 is 15 residues long. The CDR3 here is CASSPLGQSNQPQHF. CDR3 DNA sequence: TGTGCCAGCAGCCCGCTCGGACAGAGCAATCAGCCCCAGCATTTT.

The V gene is TRBV27, the J gene TRBJ1-5; possibly TRBD1 for D (5 bases). V lost 8 bases, J lost 4 bases, and 15 bases lay in between. This CDR3 region has 14 residues. The germline V gene has CDR1 MNHEY and CDR2 SMNVEV (reference sequence). CDR3 nucleotide sequence: TGTGCCAGCGGCTCCCAGGGATCAAATCAGCCCCAGCATTTT. It yields the protein CASGSQGSNQPQHF.

Only a few counts were recorded for this clone. V is TRBV5-6 and J is TRBJ1-5; D may be TRBD1 (6 bases). The germline V and J ends were trimmed by 3 bases and 7 bases, with 20 bases remaining between them. The CDR3 contains 16 residues. Germline values: CDR1 SGHDT, CDR2 YYEEEE. The CDR3 DNA reads TGTGCCAGCAGCTCGAGGTGGCAGGGGATGGTCCAGCCCCAGCATTTT. This codes for CASSSRWQGMVQPQHF.

DNA of the CDR3: TGTGCCAGTAAAGCGGGACAGGGATCCTACGAGCAGTACTTC. Its protein product is CASKAGQGSYEQYF. The chain has TRBV19 and TRBJ2-7; TRBD1 aligns across 9 bases. Losses at the gene ends were 7 bases for V and 1 base for J; bases not matched to a gene: 5. CDR1 is LNHDA and CDR2 is SQIVND in the germline V gene (reference sequence). The CDR3 loop spans 14 amino acids. The full variable domain, its missing parts supplied by reference TRBV19 and TRBJ2-7, is DGGITQSPKYLFRKEGQNVTLSCEQNLNHDAMYWYRQDPGQGLRLIYYSQIVNDFQKGDIAEGYSVSREKKESFPLTVTSAQKNPTAFYLCASKAGQGSYEQYFGPGTRLTVT.

The V call is TRBV28, the J call TRBJ1-6; 8 bases line up with TRBD1. This CDR3 comprises 15 residues. Losses at the gene ends were 5 bases for V and 9 bases for J; bases not matched to a gene: 9. Germline values: CDR1 MDHEN, CDR2 SYDVKM. The CDR3 sequence is CASSPKQGVVSPLHF. The CDR3, as DNA: TGTGCCAGCAGTCCCAAACAGGGGGTTGTTTCACCCCTCCACTTT.

CDR3 region: CATRDRRTDTQYF. In nucleotides, the CDR3 is TGTGCCACCAGAGACAGGAGGACAGATACGCAGTATTTT. V is TRBV6-6 and J is TRBJ2-3; tentatively, D is TRBD1 (6 bases). V was shortened by 10 bases and J by 3 bases, with 14 bases between the two germline ends. The CDR3 extends over 13 amino acids. Germline CDR1 is MNHNY and CDR2 is SVGAGI (reference sequence).

V gene TRBV3-1 (or the pseudogene TRBV3-2) combines with J gene TRBJ2-5, with TRBD2 matching over 10 bases. Germline V gene data show CDR1 as LGHDT and CDR2 as YNNKEL (reference sequence). The CDR3 is 16 residues long. Germline trimming cut 3 bases from V and 4 bases from J; bases unmatched to any gene: 8. CDR3 DNA sequence: TGTGCCAGCAGCCAGGGAGCGGGAGGGCCCCGAGAGACCCAGTACTTC. It codes for CASSQGAGGPRETQYF.

This chain links TRBV6-2 or TRBV6-3 with TRBJ1-2, with a possible D match to TRBD1 (5 bases). This CDR3 comprises 12 residues. Germline loops: CDR1 MNHEY, CDR2 SVGEGT. V lost 0 bases and J lost 10, with 9 bases in between. CDR3 sequence: CASSYSTALYTF. The DNA of the CDR3 is TGTGCCAGCAGTTACTCGACAGCGCTCTACACCTTC.